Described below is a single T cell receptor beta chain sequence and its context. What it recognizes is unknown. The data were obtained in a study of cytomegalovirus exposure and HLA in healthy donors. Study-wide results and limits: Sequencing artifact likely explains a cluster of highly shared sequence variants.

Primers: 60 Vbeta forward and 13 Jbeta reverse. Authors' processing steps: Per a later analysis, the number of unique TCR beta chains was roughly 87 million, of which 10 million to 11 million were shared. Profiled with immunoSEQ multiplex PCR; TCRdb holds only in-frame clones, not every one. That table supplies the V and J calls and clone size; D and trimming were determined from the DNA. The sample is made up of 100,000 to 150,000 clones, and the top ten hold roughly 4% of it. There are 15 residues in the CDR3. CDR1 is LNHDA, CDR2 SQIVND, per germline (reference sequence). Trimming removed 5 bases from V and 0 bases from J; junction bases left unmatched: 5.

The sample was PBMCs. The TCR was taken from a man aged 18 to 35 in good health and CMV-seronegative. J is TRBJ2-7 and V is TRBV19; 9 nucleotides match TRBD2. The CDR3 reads CASSWSSGSSYEQYF. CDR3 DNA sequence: TGTGCCAGTAGTTGGAGTAGCGGGAGCTCCTACGAGCAGTACTTC.